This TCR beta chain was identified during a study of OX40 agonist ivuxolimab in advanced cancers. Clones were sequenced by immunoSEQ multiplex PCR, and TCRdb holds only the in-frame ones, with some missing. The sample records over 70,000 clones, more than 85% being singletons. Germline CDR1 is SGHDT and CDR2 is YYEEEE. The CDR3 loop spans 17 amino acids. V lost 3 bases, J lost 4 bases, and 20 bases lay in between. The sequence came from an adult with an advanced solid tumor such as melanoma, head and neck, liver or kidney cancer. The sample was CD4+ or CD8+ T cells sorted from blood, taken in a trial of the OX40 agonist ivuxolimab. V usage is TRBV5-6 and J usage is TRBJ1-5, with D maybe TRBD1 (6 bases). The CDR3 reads CASSYNTKSTGNQPQHF. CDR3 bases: TGTGCCAGCAGCTACAACACAAAATCGACAGGAAATCAGCCCCAGCATTTT.